This T cell receptor (beta chain) was sequenced for a study of T cell repertoires in cytomegalovirus infection. Across the whole study: Indications came from public TCR beta signatures; they pointed to CMV infection and to a matching HLA type. Whole-study results and caveats: The ex vivo response was dominated by HLA-C-restricted CMV-specific TCR beta clonotypes. People with CMV and the relevant HLA were identified by cumulative public TCR beta family frequency.

In this sample, this clonotype turned up a few times. Its specificity is unknown. TCRdb analysed the reads with MiXCR anew, one entry per CDR3 protein. The data contain hundreds of thousands of distinct CDR3 sequences, around 24% of them singletons. CDR3 length equals 14 residues. CDR1 SGDLS and CDR2 YYNGEE come from the germline V gene. The J segment lost 6 bases and the V segment lost 4 bases, leaving 5 bases of the junction unmatched. This TCR was sampled from a human donor in good health (CMV status not recorded). Some clones in this sample may be carry-over from other donors' samples. This chain joins TRBV9 and TRBJ2-4; 9 nucleotides agree with TRBD1. Sequenced sample: CD8+ T cells from PBMCs. The CDR3 nucleotides are TGTGCCAGCAGCCCAGGGGACAGGGTAAACATTCAGTACTTC. The encoded protein is CASSPGDRVNIQYF.